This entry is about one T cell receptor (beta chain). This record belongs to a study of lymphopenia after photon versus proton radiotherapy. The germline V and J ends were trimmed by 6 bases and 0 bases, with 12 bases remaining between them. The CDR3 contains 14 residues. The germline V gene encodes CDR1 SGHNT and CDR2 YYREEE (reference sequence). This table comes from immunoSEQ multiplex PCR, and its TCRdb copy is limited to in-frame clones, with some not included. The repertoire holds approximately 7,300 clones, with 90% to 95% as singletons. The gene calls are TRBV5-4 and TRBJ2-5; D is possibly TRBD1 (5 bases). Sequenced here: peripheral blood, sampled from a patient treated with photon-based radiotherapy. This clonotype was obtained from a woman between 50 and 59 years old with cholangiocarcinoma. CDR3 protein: CASTLDTYQETQYF. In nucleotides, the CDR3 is TGTGCCAGCACCCTGGACACTTACCAAGAGACCCAGTACTTC.